This TCR beta chain was captured by sequencing in a study of identical twins. A template switching step contributed a universal primer site, while unique molecular identifiers were present in the cDNA. TCRdb recomputed calls from the 5' RACE reads with MiXCR, one row per CDR3 protein. The data show about 340,000 distinct CDR3 sequences, about 9% seen once. This clonotype was counted ten times or more. Antigen unknown. There were only healthy Caucasians among the donors. CDR1 is MNHNY and CDR2 is SVGAGI in the germline V gene (reference sequence). The CDR3 is 14 amino acids. Trimming took 4 bases from V and 9 from J, leaving 18 bases between them. The study's findings and limits: Excess sharing between twins was weaker in beta out-of-frame sequences. While abundant cord blood beta clonotypes carried fewer insertions, memory repertoires showed no such pattern.

Sequencing input: naive T cells sorted from blood. The J gene is TRBJ2-5, the V gene TRBV6-6; a weak D match, TRBD1 (7 bases). The clonotype comes from a woman aged 45-60 years in good health. The CDR3 loop is CASSLTGSGAAQYF. CDR3 sequence (DNA): TGTGCCAGCAGTTTGACAGGGTCGGGGGCGGCCCAGTACTTC.